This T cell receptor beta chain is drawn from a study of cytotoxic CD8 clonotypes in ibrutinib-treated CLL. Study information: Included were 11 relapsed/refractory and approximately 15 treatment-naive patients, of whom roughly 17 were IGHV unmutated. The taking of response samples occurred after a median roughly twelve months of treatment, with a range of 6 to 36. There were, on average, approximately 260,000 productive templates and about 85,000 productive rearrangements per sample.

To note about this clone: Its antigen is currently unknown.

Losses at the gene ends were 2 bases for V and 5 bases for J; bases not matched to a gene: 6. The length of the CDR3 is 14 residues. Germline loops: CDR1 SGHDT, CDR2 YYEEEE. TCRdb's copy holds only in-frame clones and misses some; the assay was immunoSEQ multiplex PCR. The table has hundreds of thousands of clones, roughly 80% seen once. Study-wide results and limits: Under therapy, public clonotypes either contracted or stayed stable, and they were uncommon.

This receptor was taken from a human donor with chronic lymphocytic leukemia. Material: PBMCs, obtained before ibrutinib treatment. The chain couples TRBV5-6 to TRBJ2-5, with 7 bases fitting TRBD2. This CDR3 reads CASSFSGTMETQYF. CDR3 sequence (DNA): TGTGCCAGCAGCTTCTCCGGGACTATGGAGACCCAGTACTTC. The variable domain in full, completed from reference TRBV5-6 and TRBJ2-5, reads DAGVTQSPTHLIKTRGQQVTLRCSPKSGHDTVSWYQQALGQGPQFIFQYYEEEERQRGNFPDRFSGHQFPNYSSELNVNALLLGDSALYLCASSFSGTMETQYFGPGTRLLVL.